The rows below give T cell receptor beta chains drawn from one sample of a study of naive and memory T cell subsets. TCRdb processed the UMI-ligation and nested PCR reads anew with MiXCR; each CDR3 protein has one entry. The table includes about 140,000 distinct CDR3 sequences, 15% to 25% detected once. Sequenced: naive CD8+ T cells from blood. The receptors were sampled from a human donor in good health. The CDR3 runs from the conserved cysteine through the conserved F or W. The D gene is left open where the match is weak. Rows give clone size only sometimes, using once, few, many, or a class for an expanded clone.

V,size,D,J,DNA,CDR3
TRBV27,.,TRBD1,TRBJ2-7,TGTGCCAGCAGTTGGATACAGGGGTACGAGCAGTACTTC,CASSWIQGYEQYF
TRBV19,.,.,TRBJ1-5,TGTGCCAGTAGTACTTCAGGGCCCCAGCATTTT,CASSTSGPQHF
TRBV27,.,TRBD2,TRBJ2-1,TGTGCCAGCAGTGTCACTAGCGGGAGCTCCTACAATGAGCAGTTCTTC,CASSVTSGSSYNEQFF
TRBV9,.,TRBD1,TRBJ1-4,TGTGCCGCTCAGACAGGGGTATTTCGGAAACTGTTTTTT,CAAQTGVFRKLFF
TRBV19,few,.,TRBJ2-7,TGTGCCAGTTCTAGGAGGTGGGGGCCCTACGAGCAGTACTTC,CASSRRWGPYEQYF
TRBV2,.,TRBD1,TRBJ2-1,TGTGCCAGCAGCCGGACAGGGGGCGGAGACTACTACAATGAGCAGTTCTTC,CASSRTGGGDYYNEQFF
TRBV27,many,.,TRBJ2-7,TGTGCCAGCAGTTTAGGCGCTCCCTACGAGCAGTACTTC,CASSLGAPYEQYF
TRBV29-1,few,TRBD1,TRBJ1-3,TGCAGCGTTGAAGAGATAGACAGGGCATATGGAAACACCATATATTTT,CSVEEIDRAYGNTIYF
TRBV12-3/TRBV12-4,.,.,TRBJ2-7,TGTGCCAGCAGCCAAACACCCTACGAGCAGTACTTC,CASSQTPYEQYF
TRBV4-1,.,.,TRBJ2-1,TGCGCCAGCAGCCCTTCCGGTCAAATAGACAGGAGAAGCTCCTACAATGAGCAGTTCTTC,CASSPSGQIDRRSSYNEQFF
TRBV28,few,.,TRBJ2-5,TGTGCCAGCAGTGACCCGACGGGACAAGAGACCCAGTACTTC,CASSDPTGQETQYF
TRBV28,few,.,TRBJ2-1,TGTGCCAGCAGTTCGGGGGACACAGCCTACAATGAGCAGTTCTTC,CASSSGDTAYNEQFF
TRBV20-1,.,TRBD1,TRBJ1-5,TGCAGTGCAACAGGGGTCGGCAATCAGCCCCAGCATTTT,CSATGVGNQPQHF
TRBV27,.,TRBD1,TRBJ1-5,TGTGCCAGCAGTTCATACTTAACAGGGGAAACCCGGCCCCAGCATTTT,CASSSYLTGETRPQHF
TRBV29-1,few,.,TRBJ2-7,TGCAGCGTTGCGGGTTCGAGCGACTCCTACGAGCAGTACTTC,CSVAGSSDSYEQYF
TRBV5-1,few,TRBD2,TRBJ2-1,TGCGCCAGCTCTCTTCGGGGACTAGCGGAAAATGAGCAGTTCTTC,CASSLRGLAENEQFF
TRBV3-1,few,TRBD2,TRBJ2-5,TGTGCCAGCAGCGGCGGGGGTCCGGAGACCCAGTACTTC,CASSGGGPETQYF
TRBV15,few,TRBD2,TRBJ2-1,TGTGCCACCAGCAATGGGACTAGCGGGAGAGGGGATGAGCAGTTCTTC,CATSNGTSGRGDEQFF
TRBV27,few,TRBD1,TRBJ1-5,TGTGCCAGCAGTTTATCGCAGGGGGCCCTTCAGCCCCAGCATTTT,CASSLSQGALQPQHF
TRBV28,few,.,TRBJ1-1,TGTGCCAGCAGTTTCTGGGGACCCTTGAACACTGAAGCTTTCTTT,CASSFWGPLNTEAFF
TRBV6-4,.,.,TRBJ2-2,TGTGCCAGCAGTGAAGGTCTCTCCACCGGGGAGCTGTTTTTT,CASSEGLSTGELFF
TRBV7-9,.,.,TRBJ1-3,TGTGCCAGCAGGGGTAGCTCTGGAAACACCATATATTTT,CASRGSSGNTIYF
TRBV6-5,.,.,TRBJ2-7,TGTGCCAGCAGTTACCAGGCAAGGGACCTACAGACCTACGAGCAGTACTTC,CASSYQARDLQTYEQYF
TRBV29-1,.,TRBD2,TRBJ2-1,TGCAGCGCACAAGGGCTAGCGGGAGTCGGGTACAATGAGCAGTTCTTC,CSAQGLAGVGYNEQFF
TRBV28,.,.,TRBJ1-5,TGTGCCAGCAGCAACAGGGATAGCAATCAGCCCCAGCATTTT,CASSNRDSNQPQHF
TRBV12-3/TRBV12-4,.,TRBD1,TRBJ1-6,TGTGCCAGCAGTTTGAGGGGACAGGGGGCCCATCTGTCGCCCCTCCACTTT,CASSLRGQGAHLSPLHF
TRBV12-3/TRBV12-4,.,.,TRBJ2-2,TGTGCCAGCAGTCCCCTGGAACAGAGAACGAACACCGGGGAGCTGTTTTTT,CASSPLEQRTNTGELFF
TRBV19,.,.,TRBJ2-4,TGTGCCGGACAGAAAAACATTCAGTACTTC,CAGQKNIQYF
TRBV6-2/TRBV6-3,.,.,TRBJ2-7,TGTGCCAGCAGTTACCGACTGGACAGATCCTACGAGCAGTACTTC,CASSYRLDRSYEQYF
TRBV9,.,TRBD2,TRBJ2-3,TGTGCCAGCAGCGCCAGCAAAGCGGGACCAGCACTCACAGATACGCAGTATTTT,CASSASKAGPALTDTQYF
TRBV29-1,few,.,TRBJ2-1,TGCAGCGTTGTCCTCCGGGGGCGCTCCTACAATGAGCAGTTCTTC,CSVVLRGRSYNEQFF
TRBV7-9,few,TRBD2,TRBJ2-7,TGTGCCAGCAGCTGGGGGGGGTACGAGCAGTACTTC,CASSWGGYEQYF
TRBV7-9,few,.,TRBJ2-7,TGTGCCAGCAGCTTAGGGGACGGGCTAGTTGAGCAGTACTTC,CASSLGDGLVEQYF
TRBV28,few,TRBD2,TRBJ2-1,TGTGCCAGCAGTTTGGGACTAGCGGGAGGGGGTGAGCAGTTCTTC,CASSLGLAGGGEQFF
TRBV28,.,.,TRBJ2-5,TGTGCCAGCAGTGCCAGGGGATCACAAGAGACCCAGTACTTC,CASSARGSQETQYF
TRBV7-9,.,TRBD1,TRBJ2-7,TGTGCCAGCAGCTCCCCCGGGCAGGGGGCATACGAGCAGTACTTC,CASSSPGQGAYEQYF
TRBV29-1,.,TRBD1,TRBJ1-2,TGCAGCGGGACCGACAGGGAAGGCTACACCTTC,CSGTDREGYTF
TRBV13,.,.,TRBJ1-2,TGTGCCAGCAGCCCGAGACGAGGAATTAACTATGGCTACACCTTC,CASSPRRGINYGYTF
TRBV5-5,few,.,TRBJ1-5,TGTGCCAGCAGCTTGTCTTCCCAGAGCAATCAGCCCCAGCATTTT,CASSLSSQSNQPQHF
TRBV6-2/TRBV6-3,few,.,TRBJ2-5,TGTGCCAGCAGTTACGAGGGCGAAATGCGAGAGACCCAGTACTTC,CASSYEGEMRETQYF
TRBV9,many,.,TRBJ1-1,TGTGCCAGCAGCTGGACCGGGGCAGAGGAAGCTTTCTTT,CASSWTGAEEAFF
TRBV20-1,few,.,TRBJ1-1,TGCAGTGCCGGGGCAAGGGCGATGATTTCGGACACTGAAGCTTTCTTT,CSAGARAMISDTEAFF
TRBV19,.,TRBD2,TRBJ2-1,TGTGCCAGTAGTATAGAGTCTAGCGGGTTATGGCATGAGCAGTTCTTC,CASSIESSGLWHEQFF
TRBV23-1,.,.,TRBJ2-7,TGCGCCAGCAGCCCCGGGACCCAAACCCCATACGAGCAGTACTTC,CASSPGTQTPYEQYF
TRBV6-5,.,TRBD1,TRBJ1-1,TGTGCCAGCAGCTACACGACAGGGAGCACTGAAGCTTTCTTT,CASSYTTGSTEAFF
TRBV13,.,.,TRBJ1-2,TGTGCCAGCAGCATTGAGGGGGGGCGCGGCTATGGCTACACCTTC,CASSIEGGRGYGYTF
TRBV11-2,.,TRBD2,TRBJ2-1,TGTGCCAGCAGCTTATTATTGGCGGGAGGTTCCTACAATGAGCAGTTCTTC,CASSLLLAGGSYNEQFF
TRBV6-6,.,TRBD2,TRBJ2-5,TGTGCCAGCAGCTACACCGGACGGGAGGGCGAGACCCAGTACTTC,CASSYTGREGETQYF